This T cell receptor beta chain was identified in a study of cytomegalovirus exposure and HLA in healthy donors. The PCR made use of 60 Vbeta and 13 Jbeta primers. Here immunoSEQ multiplex PCR was the method, and the copy in TCRdb shows in-frame clones only, minus some. The data contain around 150,000 clones, 70% to 80% of them singletons. This clone was counted at least ten times. Trimming cost V 4 bases and J 6 bases, with 13 bases left between them. Germline CDR1 reads SGDLS; CDR2 reads YYNGEE. The CDR3 runs to 13 residues. The TCR comes from a man aged 30 to 39 in good health and CMV-seronegative. The material sequenced was PBMCs. This rearrangement joins TRBV9 to TRBJ1-2; a possible D gene is TRBD1 (6 bases). The CDR3 sequence: CASSQGLRNGYTF. The CDR3, as DNA: TGTGCCAGCAGCCAGGGGTTGAGAAATGGCTACACCTTC.